This record covers a single T cell receptor (beta chain). What it binds is unknown. Across 18 months, stable Graves' hyperthyroidism was marked by no progression to ophthalmopathy. The CDR3 spans 15 residues. Germline V lookup: CDR1 MNHEY, CDR2 SMNVEV (reference sequence). The investigators amplified TCR beta CDR3 regions from RNA transcripts. First-round RT-PCR with HTBI primers amplified the TCR CDR3 region. TCRdb recomputed calls from the multiplex PCR reads with MiXCR, one row per CDR3 protein. Of around 690,000 distinct CDR3 sequences listed, around a sixth are singletons. The data derive from a study of T cells in Graves' hyperthyroidism and ophthalmopathy. Broader study findings: In the blood, most expanded thyroid clonotypes above 0.001 appeared as well.

This receptor was identified in a man between 45 and 60 years old with Graves' hyperthyroidism. The sequenced sample consisted of blood. The rearrangement links TRBV27 to TRBJ2-2; D ambiguous. Near its end, the DNA agrees better with TRBJ1-4, so the J call may be wrong. DNA for the CDR3: TGTGCCAGCAGTTTGGTTAACGCCTTACCGGGAAAACTGTTTTTT. Its protein is CASSLVNALPGKLFF.